Listed below are T cell receptor beta chains from one sample, sequenced in a study of blood T cells in healthy people across ages. TCRdb passed the 5' RACE reads through MiXCR, listing each CDR3 protein once. The sample lists some 900,000 distinct CDR3 sequences; around 48% were seen once. The sequencing input was blood. Receptors originate from a man aged 25-45 years in good health. Each CDR3 is given with its conserved first and last residue.

V gene	CDR3 protein
TRBV7-2	CASTHAIGAESYGYTF
TRBV7-9	CASSLGLGAHSPLHF
TRBV11-2	CASSLGPTNTGELFF
TRBV12-3/TRBV12-4	CASSLTSGGAGEQYF
TRBV9	CASSAGQQRADTQYF
TRBV10-3	CAISESATEQPQHF
TRBV7-2	CASSEGWNQPQHF
TRBV28	CASSLISGVYEQYF
TRBV6-2/TRBV6-3	CASSESTVAYEQYF
TRBV12-3/TRBV12-4	CASSQSVQGGEKLFF
TRBV28	CASSFSERNTGELFF
TRBV30	CAWNGGYGYTF
TRBV28	CASSWRVAQYF
TRBV29-1	CSGGGTGVSNEQFF
TRBV29-1	CSVQPDRVSYEQYF
TRBV11-2	CASSLDRTAQFF
TRBV14	CASSQVSPYEQYF
TRBV12-3/TRBV12-4	CASSPLAGGSSSYNEQFF
TRBV20-1	CSARDPRGPNTEAFF
TRBV20-1	CSAVRLSTDTQYF
TRBV5-1	CASRTTSTDTQYF
TRBV12-3/TRBV12-4	CASTITSGLQETQYF
TRBV10-3	CAIRAVGSDTQYF
TRBV7-9	CASSSGQGEGNQPQHF
TRBV14	CASSQDPGIRELFF
TRBV6-1	CASSDYKSYEQYF
TRBV2	CASYGPSGGFDTQYF
TRBV11-3	CASSLERGRSSSYEQYF
TRBV6-2/TRBV6-3	CASSDRAGSYEQYF
TRBV20-1	CSAKSFTLAQPQHF
TRBV14	CASSQDPLAEYTDTQYF
TRBV2	CASTDDAGEQFF
TRBV28	CASSFPGPTSGGSYEQYF
TRBV12-3/TRBV12-4	CASSGTGLSNEQYF